These 28 T cell receptor beta chains share one sample of origin, sequenced in a study of T cell changes during pregnancy in multiple sclerosis. TCRdb's table, derived via immunoSEQ multiplex PCR, lists solely in-frame clones and lacks some. The sample consists of about 77,000 clones, roughly 91% of them appearing once. Sequencing was performed on peripheral blood, taken after pregnancy. The receptor source for this set is a female donor in good health, enrolled as a control in a pregnancy study.

This chain joins TRBV5-1 and TRBJ2-7, with 9 positions matching TRBD2. J was trimmed by 2 bases and V by 0 bases; bases with no gene match: 15. The CDR3 runs to 19 residues. Per germline, CDR1 SGHRS and CDR2 YFSETQ. This chain's CDR3 is CASSLASGTGTSPTYEQYF. DNA of the CDR3: TGCGCCAGCAGCTTGGCGAGTGGAACCGGGACTAGCCCTACCTACGAGCAGTACTTC.

The rearrangement joins TRBV5-1 to TRBJ2-7; 8 positions match TRBD2. The CDR3 has 15 amino acids. CDR1 SGHRS and CDR2 YFSETQ come from the germline V gene. J lost 3 bases, V lost 0 bases, and 5 bases had no gene match. CDR3 bases: TGCGCCAGCAGCTTGGCCCCGCGGGGGGTCTACGAGCAGTACTTC. It is translated as CASSLAPRGVYEQYF.

The CDR3: CASSHKASGLETQYF. In nucleotides, the CDR3 is TGCGCCAGCAGCCATAAGGCTAGCGGTTTGGAGACCCAGTACTTC. This chain links TRBV4-1 with TRBJ2-5, with TRBD2 matching over 7 bases. J gave up 5 bases and V 3 bases, and 9 bases lay outside the gene matches. This CDR3 has 15 residues. Germline assignment: CDR1 MGHRA and CDR2 YSYEKL.

J is TRBJ1-2 and V is TRBV7-2; unclear D gene. The CDR3 contains 16 residues. Per the germline V gene, CDR1 is SGHTA and CDR2 is FQGNSA. The V end lost 0 bases, the J end lost 3 bases, and 14 bases lay between the germline ends. The CDR3 coding sequence is TGTGCCAGCAGCTTAGCGCGAGTGTTGGTGGACTATGGCTACACCTTC. Its protein product is CASSLARVLVDYGYTF.

In its sample, this clone was seen a few times. The J gene is TRBJ2-7, the V gene TRBV7-9; 7 bases line up with TRBD2. Per the germline V gene, CDR1 is SEHNR and CDR2 is FQNEAQ (reference sequence). The CDR3 sequence is 15 residues long. V was pared by 1 base and J by 5 bases, with 8 bases of the junction left unmatched. The CDR3 reads CASSLGGRERHEQYF. CDR3 DNA: TGTGCCAGCAGCTTAGGAGGGCGGGAGCGGCACGAGCAGTACTTC.

The rearrangement joins TRBV27 to TRBJ2-3; 11 nucleotides agree with TRBD1. This CDR3 spans 17 amino acids. V shed 6 bases and J 0 bases; nucleotides not matched to a gene: 8. Germline V CDR1 and CDR2: MNHEY, SMNVEV (reference sequence). Here the CDR3 reads CASRDRGPIGSTDTQYF. CDR3 DNA: TGTGCCAGCAGGGACAGGGGGCCGATCGGGAGCACAGATACGCAGTATTTT.

The V call is TRBV27, the J call TRBJ2-5, with unresolved D. V dropped 6 bases and J dropped 1 base, with 3 bases sitting between them. The CDR3 consists of 11 residues. Germline V gene data show CDR1 as MNHEY and CDR2 as SMNVEV (reference sequence). The CDR3 DNA reads TGTGCCAGCAGGAGCCAAGAGACCCAGTACTTC. This codes for CASRSQETQYF.

This clone came up a few times. This rearrangement joins TRBV20-1 to TRBJ2-5; D may be TRBD2 (6 bases). In germline, CDR1 is DFQATT, CDR2 SNEGSKA (reference sequence). The CDR3 has 11 amino acids. Trimming removed 3 bases from V and 5 bases from J, with 7 bases in between. CDR3 coding DNA: TGCAGTGCTAGCGGGAGTGAGACCCAGTACTTC. It is translated as CSASGSETQYF.

This chain joins TRBV27 and TRBJ2-5, with unresolved D. CDR3 length: 13 amino acids. Germline V gene lookup returns CDR1 MNHEY and CDR2 SMNVEV (reference sequence). V dropped 10 bases and J dropped 4 bases, with 16 bases sitting between them. This CDR3 is CATKNLLGETQYF. CDR3 nucleotides: TGTGCCACCAAAAACCTCCTAGGAGAGACCCAGTACTTC.

The V and J genes are TRBV7-9 and TRBJ2-1; 12 nucleotides align to TRBD1. Germline CDR1 reads SEHNR; CDR2 reads FQNEAQ (reference sequence). CDR3 length equals 14 residues. With 7 bases clipped from V and 6 bases from J, the junction kept 4 bases outside the gene matches. CDR3 DNA: TGTGCCAGCACACCGGGACAGGGGGCCAATGAGCAGTTCTTC. It is translated as CASTPGQGANEQFF. Drawing the rest from reference TRBV7-9 and TRBJ2-1, the complete variable domain is DTGVSQNPRHKITKRGQNVTFRCDPISEHNRLYWYRQTLGQGPEFLTYFQNEAQLEKSRLLSDRFSAERPKGSFSTLEIQRTEQGDSAMYLCASTPGQGANEQFFGPGTRLTVL.

The V gene is TRBV28, the J gene TRBJ1-2, with D possibly being TRBD1 (6 bases). The CDR3 is made up of 14 amino acids. The V gene's germline CDR1 is MDHEN and CDR2 SYDVKM. V lost 8 bases, J lost 0 bases, and 13 bases lay in between. The DNA of the CDR3 is TGTGCCAGCCTTAGGGGGGGGACTAACTATGGCTACACCTTC. Its protein product is CASLRGGTNYGYTF.

In this sample, this clone turned up a few times. The V gene is TRBV4-2, the J gene TRBJ1-2; a weak D match, TRBD1 (5 bases). Trimming stripped 0 bases from V and 4 bases from J, with 12 bases between. This CDR3 contains 15 residues. Per the germline V gene, CDR1 is LGHNA and CDR2 is YNFKEQ. For the CDR3, the DNA is TGTGCCAGCAGCCAAGATCGACCGGACACCTATGGCTACACCTTC. Amino acid sequence: CASSQDRPDTYGYTF.

V is TRBV2 and J is TRBJ2-2, with TRBD1 as a possible D gene (5 bases). This CDR3 region has 14 residues. Germline CDR1 SNHLY, CDR2 FYNNEI. Trimming removed 7 bases from V and 6 bases from J, with 15 bases in between. The CDR3 DNA reads TGTGCCAGCATCCCCAGGGAACGATCCGGGGAGCTGTTTTTT. Translated, it gives CASIPRERSGELFF.

This chain uses TRBV28 with TRBJ1-4, with D perhaps matching TRBD1 (6 bases). The germline V gene encodes CDR1 MDHEN and CDR2 SYDVKM. CDR3 size: 15 residues. Trimming shortened V by 2 bases and J by 4 bases, and 11 bases separated the two germline ends. This CDR3 reads CASSLGGAGNEKLFF. The CDR3 coding sequence is TGTGCCAGCAGTTTAGGGGGGGCAGGTAATGAAAAACTGTTTTTT.

The V gene is TRBV30, the J gene TRBJ2-2; 8 nucleotides agree with TRBD2. Per germline, CDR1 GTSNPN and CDR2 SVGIG (reference sequence). There are 13 residues in the CDR3. CDR3 bases: TGTTCCACGCGGGAGGTTAACACCGGGGAGCTGTTTTTT. It is translated as CSTREVNTGELFF.

Points on this clone: Mismatch with germline at one junction end may stem from a read error. The chain carries TRBV7-7 and TRBJ2-2; D not resolved. Germline V gives CDR1 SSHAT, CDR2 FNYEAQ (reference sequence). The CDR3 is made up of 14 amino acids. The DNA of the CDR3 is TGTGCTAGCAGCAGAACAGAGAACACCGGGGAGCTGTTTTTT. This translates into CASSRTENTGELFF.

DNA for the CDR3: TGTGCCAGCAGCTTAACATCCACAGGAGAGAGGTACTTC. Translated: CASSLTSTGERYF. This sequence joins TRBV7-3 and TRBJ2-7; possible D gene TRBD1, 5 bases. V was clipped by 0 bases and J by 12 bases, with 15 bases between them. CDR3 size: 13 residues. Germline V CDR1 and CDR2: SGHTA, FQGTGA.

The chain is built from TRBV5-3 and TRBJ2-7, with D perhaps TRBD2 (6 bases). TRBV5-3 is labeled an ORF, and its function is uncertain. The CDR3 runs to 16 residues. The V end was cut by 0 bases, the J end by 0 bases, with 13 bases between. Written as DNA, the CDR3 is TGTGCCAGAAGCTTGGATGAGGGACTGAGCTCCTACGAGCAGTACTTC. Translated, it gives CARSLDEGLSSYEQYF.

The chain combines TRBV7-3 with TRBJ2-3; TRBD2 might be the D (6 bases). The CDR3 is made up of 15 amino acids. Trimming cost V 3 bases and J 0 bases, with 10 bases left between them. Germline CDR1 SGHTA, CDR2 FQGTGA. The DNA of the CDR3 is TGTGCCAGCAGCTTCGGGGGTTTAAGCACAGATACGCAGTATTTT. Translating gives CASSFGGLSTDTQYF.

This clone was seen once. This chain joins TRBV11-2 and TRBJ2-2; TRBD2 agrees at 12 bases. CDR1 SGHAT and CDR2 FQNNGV come from the germline V gene. This CDR3 is 19 amino acids long. V shed 2 bases and J 0 bases; nucleotides not matched to a gene: 7. CDR3 DNA: TGTGCCAGCAGCTTAAGGCTGACTAGCGGGGGCCCGAACACCGGGGAGCTGTTTTTT. It specifies CASSLRLTSGGPNTGELFF.

In this sample, this clone turned up once. The chain joins TRBV27 to TRBJ2-2, with TRBD2 identical over 14 bases. CDR1 is MNHEY and CDR2 is SMNVEV in the germline V gene (reference sequence). After removal of 4 bases from V and 4 bases from J, the junction contained 5 bases not matched to a gene. There are 17 residues in the CDR3. This CDR3 reads CASSSRTSGRSTGELFF. The CDR3 nucleotides are TGTGCCAGCAGTTCCAGGACTAGCGGGAGGTCCACCGGGGAGCTGTTTTTT.

J is TRBJ1-1 and V is TRBV7-9; D perhaps matches TRBD1 (6 bases). The CDR3 has 11 amino acids. V was clipped by 6 bases and J by 8 bases, with 10 bases between them. Germline CDR1 reads SEHNR; CDR2 reads FQNEAQ (reference sequence). The CDR3 loop is CASRITGEAFF. CDR3 DNA sequence: TGTGCCAGCAGAATCACAGGGGAAGCTTTCTTT. The variable domain in full, with the rest retrieved from reference TRBV7-9 and TRBJ1-1, is DTGVSQNPRHKITKRGQNVTFRCDPISEHNRLYWYRQTLGQGPEFLTYFQNEAQLEKSRLLSDRFSAERPKGSFSTLEIQRTEQGDSAMYLCASRITGEAFFGQGTRLTVV.

The CDR3 is CASTARGTEAFF. CDR3 DNA sequence: TGTGCCAGCACTGCGCGGGGCACTGAAGCTTTCTTT. The genes are TRBV6-1 and TRBJ1-1, with D hard to call. This CDR3 is 12 amino acids long. V was clipped by 7 bases and J by 4 bases, with 10 bases between them. The V gene's germline CDR1 is MNHNS and CDR2 SASEGT.

CDR3 protein: CASRTGTTNEKLFF. The CDR3 DNA reads TGTGCCAGCAGGACAGGCACAACTAATGAAAAACTGTTTTTT. The chain has TRBV2 and TRBJ1-4; tentatively, D is TRBD1 (6 bases). The CDR3 contains 14 residues. Trimming pared 6 bases from V and 0 bases from J, leaving 8 bases between. The germline CDR1 and CDR2 sequences are SNHLY and FYNNEI. Full variable domain (outside the CDR3, taken from reference TRBV2 and TRBJ1-4): EPEVTQTPSHQVTQMGQEVILRCVPISNHLYFYWYRQILGQKVEFLVSFYNNEISEKSEIFDDQFSVERPDGSNFTLKIRSTKLEDSAMYFCASRTGTTNEKLFFGSGTQLSVL.

A single count supports this clone. The chain employs TRBV29-1 and TRBJ2-5; D is unclear. CDR3 length: 10 amino acids. Trimming shortened V by 7 bases and J by 1 base, and 4 bases separated the two germline ends. Looked up from germline, CDR1 is SQVTM and CDR2 is ANQGSEA. CDR3 region: CSALQETQYF. CDR3 in DNA: TGCAGCGCTCTCCAAGAGACCCAGTACTTC.

This clone was counted once. The rearrangement links TRBV11-3 to TRBJ2-1; 13 nucleotides match TRBD2. The V segment lost 3 bases and the J segment 6 bases; nucleotides outside the gene matches: 8. The CDR3 runs to 17 residues. Germline CDR1 and CDR2: SGHNT and YENEEA. CDR3 nucleotides: TGTGCCAGCAGCTTCCCCGGACTAGCGGGAGATGGCAATGAGCAGTTCTTC. Amino acids: CASSFPGLAGDGNEQFF.

This chain connects TRBV2 to TRBJ2-7; no clear D gene. Germline-derived CDR1 and CDR2 are SNHLY and FYNNEI. The CDR3 has 13 amino acids. V gave up 6 bases and J gave up 5 bases, with 14 bases separating them. Here the CDR3 reads CASRIEVWDEQYF. DNA for the CDR3: TGTGCCAGCAGAATAGAGGTATGGGACGAGCAGTACTTC.

The chain combines TRBV5-1 with TRBJ2-2, with TRBD1 matching over 9 bases. The CDR3 totals 16 residues. Germline lookup yields CDR1 SGHRS and CDR2 YFSETQ. J gave up 1 base and V 4 bases, and 5 bases lay outside the gene matches. The CDR3 DNA reads as TGCGCCAGCAGCCCTTTGGGACAGGGGAACACCGGGGAGCTGTTTTTT. It is translated as CASSPLGQGNTGELFF.